This T cell receptor (beta chain) originates from a study of blood T cell repertoires in COVID-19 (dated by TCRdb to the early 2020s). The study in broad terms: Collaborator samples came from the United States, Italy and Spain and covered acute and convalescent phases of COVID-19. Sample metadata almost always included a de-identified subject ID, COVID-19 status, age in years and sex. Deeply sampled blood TCRbeta repertoires from subjects exposed to, actively infected with, or recovered from COVID-19 were included in the dataset. The repertoires were released in a freely available public database intended as a resource for research on the immune response to SARS-CoV-2. The material from the prospective study consisted of cDNA or gDNA derived from T cells, B-cell-depleted T cells, or PBMCs. HLA class I and class II types, where available, came from metadata supplied by the sample provider rather than from assay-based typing. Samples came from the ongoing ImmuneRACE study (first 160 participants) plus 1,254 subjects from 6 global collaborators.

The immunoSEQ Assay, a bias-controlled multiplex PCR, was used to amplify TCRbeta CDR3 regions from genomic DNA. The published analysis was carried out like this. The number of nucleated cells in each sample was estimated from the amplification of reference gene primers within the assay. To quantify the absolute abundance of each unique TCRbeta CDR3 rearrangement, sequence reads were collapsed and filtered. For each sample, productive Simpson clonality was calculated as the square root of Simpson's diversity index across productive rearrangements. This immuneACCESS table, as held by TCRdb, lists in-frame sequences with V and J called but not all clones. Of the missing ones, under half trace to an unresolved V gene in checked studies; the others have no known cause. That table gives V, J and clone size, and the DNA gave D and trimming. This sample comprises 450,000 to 500,000 clones, approximately 83% of them detected only once. Roughly 3.1% of the sample is in the top ten clones.

Each collaborating institution followed its own protocols to collect whole blood in K2EDTA tubes. For TCRbeta analysis, collaborators shipped samples in one of three forms: frozen whole blood, isolated PBMCs, or DNA extracted from either of those sample types. Turning to this clone: Which antigen it targets is not known. Nothing much larger sits one base from this clone, and base qualities are not available.

The study at large found these results: The amount of clinical and demographic metadata varied by source and participant and was provided uncurated.

The clonotype originates from a human donor in a cohort sampled during active COVID-19. The sample consisted of peripheral blood.

This receptor carries the CDR3 CAWSRRDGTEAFF. The nucleotide sequence is given as TGTGCCTGGAGTCGGAGGGACGGCACTGAAGCTTTCTTT. Recombination connected TRBV30 to TRBJ1-1; a tentative D match to TRBD1 spans 5 bases. The trim is 2 bases for V and 4 bases for J, with a gap of 11 bases between the germline ends. CDR1 and CDR2 were assigned from the germline V gene (reference sequence) as GTSNPN and SVGIG. The CDR3 covers 13 residues, taking in both the cysteine and the phenylalanine. The read is trimmed to its CDR3 DNA, 39 bases read in frame from base 1.